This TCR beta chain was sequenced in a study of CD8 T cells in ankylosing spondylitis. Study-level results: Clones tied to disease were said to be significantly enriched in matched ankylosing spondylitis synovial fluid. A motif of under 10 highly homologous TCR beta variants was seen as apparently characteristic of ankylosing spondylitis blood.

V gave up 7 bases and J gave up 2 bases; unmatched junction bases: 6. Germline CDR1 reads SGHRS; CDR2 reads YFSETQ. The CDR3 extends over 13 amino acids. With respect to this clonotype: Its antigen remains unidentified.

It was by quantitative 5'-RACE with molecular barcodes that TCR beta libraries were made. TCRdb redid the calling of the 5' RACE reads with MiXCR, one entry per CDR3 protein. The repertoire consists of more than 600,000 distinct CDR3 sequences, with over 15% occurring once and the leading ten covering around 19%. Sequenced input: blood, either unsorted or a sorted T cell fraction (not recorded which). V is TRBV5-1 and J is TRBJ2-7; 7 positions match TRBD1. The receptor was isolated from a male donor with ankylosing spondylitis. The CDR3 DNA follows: TGCGCCAGCTGGGGGACAGCAGCCTACGAGCAGTACTTC. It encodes CASWGTAAYEQYF.